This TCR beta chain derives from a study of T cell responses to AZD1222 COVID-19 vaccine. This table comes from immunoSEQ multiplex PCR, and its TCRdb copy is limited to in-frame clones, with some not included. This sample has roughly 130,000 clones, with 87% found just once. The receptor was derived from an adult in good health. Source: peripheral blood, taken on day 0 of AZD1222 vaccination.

The CDR3 here is CAWSVSGETQYF. CDR3 sequence (DNA): TGTGCCTGGAGTGTGTCAGGGGAGACCCAGTACTTC. This chain joins TRBV30 and TRBJ2-5; possible D gene TRBD1, 5 bases. Trimming shortened V by 0 bases and J by 5 bases, and 7 bases separated the two germline ends. CDR3 length: 12 amino acids. CDR1 is GTSNPN, CDR2 SVGIG, per germline (reference sequence).